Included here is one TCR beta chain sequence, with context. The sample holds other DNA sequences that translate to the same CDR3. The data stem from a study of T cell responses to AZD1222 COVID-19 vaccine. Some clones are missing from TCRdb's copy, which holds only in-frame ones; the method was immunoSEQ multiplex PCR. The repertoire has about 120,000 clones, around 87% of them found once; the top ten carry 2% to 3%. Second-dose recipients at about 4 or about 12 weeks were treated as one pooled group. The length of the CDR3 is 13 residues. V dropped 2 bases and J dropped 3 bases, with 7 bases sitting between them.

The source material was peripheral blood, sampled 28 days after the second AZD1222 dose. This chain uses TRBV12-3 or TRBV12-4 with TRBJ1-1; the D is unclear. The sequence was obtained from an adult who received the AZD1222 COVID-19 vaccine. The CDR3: CASSLTGDTEAFF. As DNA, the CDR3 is TGTGCCAGCAGTTTAACTGGAGACACTGAAGCTTTCTTT.